This T cell receptor beta chain is from a study of cytomegalovirus exposure and HLA in healthy donors. Sequencing used immunoSEQ multiplex PCR; TCRdb keeps in-frame clones, though not all of them. This repertoire shows about 250,000 clones, around nine tenths found once; its top ten account for 2.6%. The sample was PBMCs. This TCR derives from a man younger than 35 in good health and CMV-seronegative.

In nucleotides, the CDR3 is TGTGCCAGCAGCTTGCAGGGGGCGAGAAACACCATATATTTT. Translated, it gives CASSLQGARNTIYF. The chain has TRBV5-4 and TRBJ1-3; 8 bases match TRBD1. Losses at the gene ends were 1 base for V and 5 bases for J; bases not matched to a gene: 2. This CDR3 has 14 amino acids. Germline V gene lookup returns CDR1 SGHNT and CDR2 YYREEE (reference sequence).